Presented here are 2 T cell receptor beta chains from one specimen sequenced in a study of blood T cell repertoires in COVID-19. Assay used: immunoSEQ multiplex PCR; TCRdb lists only in-frame clones, some missing. The sample has 130,000 to 150,000 clones, 85% to 90% seen once; the top ten hold under 3%. Sequenced sample: peripheral blood. Receptors originate from a human donor in a cohort sampled during active COVID-19.

The genes are TRBV4-1 and TRBJ2-3; 11 bases are a match to TRBD2. Germline CDR1 MGHRA, CDR2 YSYEKL. After removal of 4 bases from V and 0 bases from J, the junction contained 3 bases not matched to a gene. The CDR3 is made up of 16 amino acids. In DNA form, the CDR3 reads TGCGCCAGCAGCCGTAGACTAGCGGGGAGCACAGATACGCAGTATTTT. It yields the protein CASSRRLAGSTDTQYF.

The chain combines TRBV27 with TRBJ1-1, with 8 bases aligning to TRBD1. V shed 4 bases and J 3 bases; nucleotides not matched to a gene: 16. The V gene's germline CDR1 is MNHEY and CDR2 SMNVEV (reference sequence). This CDR3 is 18 amino acids long. The CDR3 coding sequence is TGTGCCAGCAGTTCCCCTTGGGCGACAGGGGAGGGTTACACTGAAGCTTTCTTT. Encoded protein: CASSSPWATGEGYTEAFF.